This is a list of T cell receptor beta chains from one sample in a study of blood T cell repertoires in COVID-19. Method: immunoSEQ multiplex PCR; TCRdb's copy keeps in-frame clones and lacks some. The table records a few hundred thousand clones, approximately 81% of them present only once. Sequenced sample: peripheral blood. Receptor source: a woman aged 18-30 years with acute or convalescent COVID-19. The CDR3 runs from the conserved cysteine through the conserved F or W. A D gene is named only where the DNA matches it firmly. Not every row has a clone size; where given, it reads once, few, many or a size class.

-	TRBD1	TRBJ2-6	TRBV14	CASSQDVGQGYSGANVLTF	TGTGCCAGCAGCCAAGATGTAGGACAGGGGTACTCTGGGGCCAACGTCCTGACTTTC
-	-	TRBJ2-7	TRBV6-5	CASSYATSPYEQYF	TGTGCCAGCAGTTACGCCACTAGCCCCTACGAGCAGTACTTC
-	TRBD1	TRBJ2-1	TRBV7-9	CASSLDGTGVYNEQFF	TGTGCCAGCAGCTTAGACGGGACAGGCGTCTACAATGAGCAGTTCTTC
-	TRBD2	TRBJ2-7	TRBV5-6	CASPEGREGPYEQYF	TGTGCCAGCCCAGAAGGGCGGGAGGGCCCCTACGAGCAGTACTTC
-	-	TRBJ1-5	TRBV10-2	CASSESQDRLNQPQHF	TGCGCCAGCAGTGAGTCACAGGACAGACTCAATCAGCCCCAGCATTTT
-	TRBD2	TRBJ2-3	TRBV27	CASSLIPLAGGNTQYF	TGTGCCAGCAGTTTAATACCCCTAGCGGGGGGTAATACGCAGTATTTT
-	-	TRBJ1-5	TRBV12-3/TRBV12-4	CASSSLQNQPQHF	TGTGCCAGCAGTTCCCTACAGAATCAGCCCCAGCATTTT
-	TRBD2	TRBJ2-3	TRBV12-5	CASGVGEGRDTQYF	TGTGCTAGTGGTGTTGGGGAGGGAAGAGATACGCAGTATTTT
few	TRBD2	TRBJ2-2	TRBV27	CASSKGRDYYTGELFF	TGTGCCAGCAGTAAAGGCCGGGACTACTACACCGGGGAGCTGTTTTTT
-	TRBD1	TRBJ1-5	TRBV19	CASSRPGFDRGNQPQHF	TGTGCCAGTAGTCGTCCCGGCTTCGACAGGGGGAATCAGCCCCAGCATTTT
-	TRBD1	TRBJ1-2	TRBV27	CASSLGQGGGGYTF	TGTGCCAGCAGTTTAGGACAGGGGGGGGGTGGCTACACCTTC
-	-	TRBJ2-6	TRBV6-5	CASIAGGTGANVLTF	TGTGCCAGCATTGCGGGTGGGACTGGGGCCAACGTCCTGACTTTC
many	-	TRBJ2-7	TRBV2	CASIQSYEQYF	TGTGCCAGCATACAGTCCTACGAGCAGTACTTC
-	-	TRBJ1-5	TRBV15	CATSDNTFLTQHF	TGTGCCACCAGCGATAACACGTTTTTGACCCAGCATTTT